The present T cell receptor (beta chain) was sequenced within a study of long-term antiretroviral therapy in people with HIV. This clone was recorded a few times. The V gene's germline CDR1 is MNHEY and CDR2 SVGAGI. This CDR3 is built from 14 residues. V dropped 6 bases and J dropped 0 bases, with 6 bases sitting between them. Per individual, the PBMC samples numbered at least one pre-ART and at least two post-ART. Every sample had 1-10 million cryopreserved PBMC in it before DNA extraction. Survey level was the resolution at which the v3.0 immunoSEQ assay ran. The table came from immunoSEQ multiplex PCR; TCRdb's copy has only in-frame clones and leaves some out. The sample records around 43,000 clones, 94% being singletons.

This specimen consisted of unsorted PBMCs, obtained 9 to 9.5 years after starting antiretroviral therapy. The chain uses TRBV6-5 and TRBJ2-6, with D unclear. The source of this sequence is a man in his thirties or forties with HIV. The CDR3: CASRWFSGANVLTF. For the CDR3, the DNA is TGTGCCAGCAGGTGGTTCTCTGGGGCCAACGTCCTGACTTTC.